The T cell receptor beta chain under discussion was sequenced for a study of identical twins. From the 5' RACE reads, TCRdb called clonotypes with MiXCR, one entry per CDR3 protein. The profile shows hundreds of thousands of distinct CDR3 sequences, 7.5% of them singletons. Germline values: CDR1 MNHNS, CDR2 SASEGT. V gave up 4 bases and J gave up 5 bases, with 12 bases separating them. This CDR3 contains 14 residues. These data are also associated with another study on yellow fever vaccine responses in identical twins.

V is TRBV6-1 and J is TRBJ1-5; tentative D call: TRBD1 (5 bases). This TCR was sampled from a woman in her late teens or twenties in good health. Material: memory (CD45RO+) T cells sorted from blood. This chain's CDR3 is CASSVGASDQPQHF. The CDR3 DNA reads TGTGCCAGCAGTGTAGGGGCCAGTGATCAGCCCCAGCATTTT.